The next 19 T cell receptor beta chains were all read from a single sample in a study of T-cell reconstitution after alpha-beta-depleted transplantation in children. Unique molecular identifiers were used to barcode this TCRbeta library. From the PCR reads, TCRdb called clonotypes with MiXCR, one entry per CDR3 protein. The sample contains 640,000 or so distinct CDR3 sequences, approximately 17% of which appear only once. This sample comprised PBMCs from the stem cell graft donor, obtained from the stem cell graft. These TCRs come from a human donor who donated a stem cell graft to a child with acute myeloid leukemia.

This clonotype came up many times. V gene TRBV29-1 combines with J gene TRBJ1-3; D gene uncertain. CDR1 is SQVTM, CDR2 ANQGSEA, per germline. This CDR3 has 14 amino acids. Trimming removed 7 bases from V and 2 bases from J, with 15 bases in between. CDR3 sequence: CSALEKEAGNTIYF. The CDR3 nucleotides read TGCAGCGCCCTTGAAAAGGAAGCTGGAAACACCATATATTTT.

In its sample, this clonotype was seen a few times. The CDR3 DNA reads TGTGCCAGCAGTACCCGGGACTCCCTGGGGGATGAGCAGTTCTTC. This sequence encodes CASSTRDSLGDEQFF. The rearrangement joins TRBV12-3 or TRBV12-4 to TRBJ2-1; weak D call: TRBD2 (6 bases). The ends were cut back, 5 bases at V and 8 bases at J, with 19 bases in the middle. CDR3 size: 15 residues.

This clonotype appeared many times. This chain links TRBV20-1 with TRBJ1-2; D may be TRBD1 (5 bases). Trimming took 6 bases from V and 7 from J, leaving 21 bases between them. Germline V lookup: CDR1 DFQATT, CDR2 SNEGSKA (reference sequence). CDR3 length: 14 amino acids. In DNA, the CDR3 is TGCAGTGCCCCCGCCCGAGGGTCAGGGAGTGGCTACACCTTC. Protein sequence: CSAPARGSGSGYTF.

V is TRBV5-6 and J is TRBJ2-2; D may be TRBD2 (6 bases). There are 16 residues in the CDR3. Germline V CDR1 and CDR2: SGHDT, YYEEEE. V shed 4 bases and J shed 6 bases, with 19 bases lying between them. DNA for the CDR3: TGTGCCAGCAGCCGGGCGGGACCCTATTTCCCCGGGGAGCTGTTTTTT. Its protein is CASSRAGPYFPGELFF.

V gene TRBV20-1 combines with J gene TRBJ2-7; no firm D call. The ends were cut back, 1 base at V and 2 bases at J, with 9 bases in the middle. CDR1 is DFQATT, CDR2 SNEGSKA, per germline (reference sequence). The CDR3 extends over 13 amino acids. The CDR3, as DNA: TGCAGTGCTAGAGCAGTGGCAGCCTACGAGCAGTACTTC. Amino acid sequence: CSARAVAAYEQYF.

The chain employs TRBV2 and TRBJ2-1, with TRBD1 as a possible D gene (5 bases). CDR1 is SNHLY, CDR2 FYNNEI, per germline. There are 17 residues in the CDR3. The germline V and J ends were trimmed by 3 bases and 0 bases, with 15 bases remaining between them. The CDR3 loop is CASSDFGQDISYNEQFF. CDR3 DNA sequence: TGTGCCAGCAGTGATTTTGGGCAGGACATCTCCTACAATGAGCAGTTCTTC.

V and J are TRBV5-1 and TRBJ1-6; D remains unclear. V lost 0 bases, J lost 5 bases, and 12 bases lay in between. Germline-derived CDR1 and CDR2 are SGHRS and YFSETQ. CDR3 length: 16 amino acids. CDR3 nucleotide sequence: TGCGCCAGCAGCTTGGGGGCCATGAGGGATAATTCACCCCTCCACTTT. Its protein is CASSLGAMRDNSPLHF.

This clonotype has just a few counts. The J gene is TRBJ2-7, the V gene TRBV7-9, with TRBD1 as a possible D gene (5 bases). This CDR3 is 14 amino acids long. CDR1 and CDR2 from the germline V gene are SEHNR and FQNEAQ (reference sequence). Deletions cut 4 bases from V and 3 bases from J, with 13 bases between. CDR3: CASSSTDSYYEQYV. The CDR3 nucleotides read TGTGCCAGCAGCTCCACAGACAGTTACTACGAGCAGTACGTC.

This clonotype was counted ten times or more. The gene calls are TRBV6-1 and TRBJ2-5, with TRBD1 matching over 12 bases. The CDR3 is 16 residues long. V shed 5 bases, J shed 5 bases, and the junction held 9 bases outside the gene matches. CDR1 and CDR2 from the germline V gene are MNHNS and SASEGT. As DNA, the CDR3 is TGTGCCAGCAGTCTTTCCCGGGACAGGGGGCTGGAGACCCAGTACTTC. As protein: CASSLSRDRGLETQYF.

The CDR3 nucleotides read TGCGCCAGCAGCCAAGATCCCCATCTGGGGTTGAACACTGAAGCTTTCTTT. Translated: CASSQDPHLGLNTEAFF. The chain carries TRBV4-3 and TRBJ1-1; no firm D call. This CDR3 is built from 17 residues. Per germline, CDR1 LGHNA and CDR2 YSLEER. V was cut by 0 bases and J by 0 bases, with 14 bases left in between.

The CDR3 DNA follows: TGTGCCAGCAGTTTTTCAGATGCGGGGGGGTATACAGATACGCAGTATTTT. Its translation: CASSFSDAGGYTDTQYF. V is TRBV28 and J is TRBJ2-3, with 9 bases aligning to TRBD2. Germline lookup yields CDR1 MDHEN and CDR2 SYDVKM. The length of the CDR3 is 17 residues. With V trimmed by 3 bases and J by 3 bases, 10 bases remained unmatched.

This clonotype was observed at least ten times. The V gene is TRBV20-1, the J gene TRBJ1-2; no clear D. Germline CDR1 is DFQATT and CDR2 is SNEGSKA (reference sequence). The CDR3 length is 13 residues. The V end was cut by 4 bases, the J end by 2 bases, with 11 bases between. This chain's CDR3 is CSAMDGLNYGYTF. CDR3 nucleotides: TGCAGTGCTATGGACGGACTCAACTATGGCTACACCTTC.

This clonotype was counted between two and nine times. The CDR3 sequence: CSARGGSGGAGELFF. The CDR3 coding sequence is TGCAGTGCTAGAGGTGGAAGCGGGGGGGCCGGGGAGCTGTTTTTT. The V gene is TRBV20-1, the J gene TRBJ2-2; 10 bases are shared with TRBD2. CDR1 and CDR2 (germline): DFQATT, SNEGSKA (reference sequence). The CDR3 length is 15 residues. Unmatched junction bases numbered 5, after V lost 1 base and J lost 6 bases.

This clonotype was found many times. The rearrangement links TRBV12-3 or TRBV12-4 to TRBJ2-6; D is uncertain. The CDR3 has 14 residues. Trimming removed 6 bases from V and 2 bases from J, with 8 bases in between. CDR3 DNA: TGTGCCAGCAGCCGGTCGACTGGGGCCAACGTCCTGACTTTC. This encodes CASSRSTGANVLTF.

CDR3 bases: TGTGCCAGCAGTTATTCTACAGGCTCTGCCATATATTTT. It encodes CASSYSTGSAIYF. This chain connects TRBV27 to TRBJ1-3; possibly TRBD1 for D (5 bases). This CDR3 region has 13 residues. CDR1 and CDR2 from the germline V gene are MNHEY and SMNVEV (reference sequence). Trimming removed 4 bases from V and 11 bases from J, with 15 bases in between.

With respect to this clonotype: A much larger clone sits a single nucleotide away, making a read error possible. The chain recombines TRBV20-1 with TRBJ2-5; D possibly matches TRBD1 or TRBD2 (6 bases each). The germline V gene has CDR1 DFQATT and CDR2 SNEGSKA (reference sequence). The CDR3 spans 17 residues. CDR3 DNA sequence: TGCTGTGCTAGAGATAGGGTCTCGGGGGCCTGGTTAAAGACCCAGTACTTC. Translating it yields CCARDRVSGAWLKTQYF.

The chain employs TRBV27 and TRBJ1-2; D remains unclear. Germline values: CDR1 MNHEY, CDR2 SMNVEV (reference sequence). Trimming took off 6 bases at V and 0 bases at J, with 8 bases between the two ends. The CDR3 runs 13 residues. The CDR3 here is CASRAAPNYGYTF. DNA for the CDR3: TGTGCCAGCAGGGCAGCCCCTAACTATGGCTACACCTTC.

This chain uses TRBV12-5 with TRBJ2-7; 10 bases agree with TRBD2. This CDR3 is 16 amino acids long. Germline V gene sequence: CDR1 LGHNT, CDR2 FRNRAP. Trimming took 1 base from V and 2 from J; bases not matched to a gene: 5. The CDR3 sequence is CASGLAGLATAYEQYF. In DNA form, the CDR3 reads TGTGCTAGTGGTTTGGCGGGACTAGCGACTGCCTACGAGCAGTACTTC.

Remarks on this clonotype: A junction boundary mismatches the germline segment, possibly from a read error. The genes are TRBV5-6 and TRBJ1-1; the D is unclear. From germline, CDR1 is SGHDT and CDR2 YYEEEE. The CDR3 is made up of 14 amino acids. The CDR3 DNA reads TGTACCAGCACCCTCCCGGGGATGGGAACTGAAGCTTTCTTT. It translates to CTSTLPGMGTEAFF.